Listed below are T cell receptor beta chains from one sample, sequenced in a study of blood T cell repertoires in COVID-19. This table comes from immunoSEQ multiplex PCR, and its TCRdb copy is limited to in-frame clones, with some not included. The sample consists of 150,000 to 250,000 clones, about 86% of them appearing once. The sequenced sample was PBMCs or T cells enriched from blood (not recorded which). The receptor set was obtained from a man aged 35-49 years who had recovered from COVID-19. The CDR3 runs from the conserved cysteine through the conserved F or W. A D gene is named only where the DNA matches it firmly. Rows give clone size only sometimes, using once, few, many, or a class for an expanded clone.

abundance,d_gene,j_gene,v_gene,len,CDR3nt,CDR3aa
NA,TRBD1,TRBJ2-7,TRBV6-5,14,TGTGCCAGCAGTTACAGGGACAGGACCTACGAGCAGTACTTC,CASSYRDRTYEQYF
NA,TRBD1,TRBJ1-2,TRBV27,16,TGTGCCAGCAGTTTACGACCGGGACAGGGGGCCGACGGCTACACCTTC,CASSLRPGQGADGYTF
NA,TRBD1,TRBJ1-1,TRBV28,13,TGTGCCAGCAGCCGTAGGACAGGGGTTGAAGCTTTCTTT,CASSRRTGVEAFF
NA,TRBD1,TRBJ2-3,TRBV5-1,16,TGCGCCAGCAGCTTGGTAACAGGGGGCGCATTAGATACGCAGTATTTT,CASSLVTGGALDTQYF
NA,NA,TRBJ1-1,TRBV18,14,TGTGCCAGCTCACCAAGACAGGAGAACACTGAAGCTTTCTTT,CASSPRQENTEAFF
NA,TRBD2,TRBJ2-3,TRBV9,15,TGTGCCAGTTCGATAGCGGGACTAAGCACAGATACGCAGTATTTT,CASSIAGLSTDTQYF
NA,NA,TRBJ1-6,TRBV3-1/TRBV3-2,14,TGTGCCAGCAGCCAACAGGGATATAATTCACCCCTCCACTTT,CASSQQGYNSPLHF
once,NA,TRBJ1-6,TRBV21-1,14,TGTGCCAGCAGCAAGCCGTCCTTCGGTTCACCCCTCCACTTT,CASSKPSFGSPLHF
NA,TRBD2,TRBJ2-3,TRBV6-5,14,TGTGCCAGCAGCGCGAGCGGGGGCACAGATACGCAGTATTTT,CASSASGGTDTQYF
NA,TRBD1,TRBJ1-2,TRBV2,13,TGTGCCAGCAGGGAGGACAGGGACTATGGCTACACCTTC,CASREDRDYGYTF
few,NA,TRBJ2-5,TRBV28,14,TGTGCCAGCAGGCCCATACAGGGCCAAGAGACCCAGTACTTC,CASRPIQGQETQYF
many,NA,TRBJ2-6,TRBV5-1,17,TGCGCCAGCAGCTTGGACAACCGAGGGTCTGGGGCCAACGTCCTGACTTTC,CASSLDNRGSGANVLTF
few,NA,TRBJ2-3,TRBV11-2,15,TGTGCCAGCAGCTTACTGACTTCATTCACAGATACGCAGTATTTT,CASSLLTSFTDTQYF
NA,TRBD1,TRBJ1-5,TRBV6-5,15,TGTGCCAGCAGCCCAGGGACAGGGAGGTATCAGCCCCAGCATTTT,CASSPGTGRYQPQHF
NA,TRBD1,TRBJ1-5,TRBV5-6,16,TGTGCCAGCAGCTTGGGGACAGGGGTAAGCAATCAGCCCCAGCATTTT,CASSLGTGVSNQPQHF
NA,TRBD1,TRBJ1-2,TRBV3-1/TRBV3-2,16,TGTGCCAGCAGCCAAGTGTCAGGGGGGAGGAACTATGGCTACACCTTC,CASSQVSGGRNYGYTF
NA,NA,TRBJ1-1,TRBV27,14,TGTGCCAGCAGTTTTGGTCAGGTAGGCGCTGAAGCTTTCTTT,CASSFGQVGAEAFF
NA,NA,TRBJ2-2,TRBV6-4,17,TGTGCCAGCAGTGCCAAGTCTGGGGGCCAGGACACCGGGGAGCTGTTTTTT,CASSAKSGGQDTGELFF
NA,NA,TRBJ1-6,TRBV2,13,TGTGCCAGCTCCGGGGAGAGTAATTCACCCCTCCACTTT,CASSGESNSPLHF
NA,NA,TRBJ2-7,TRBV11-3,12,TGTGCCAGCAGCCGCGGCGGTCACGAGCAGTACTTC,CASSRGGHEQYF
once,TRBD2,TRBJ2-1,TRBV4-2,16,TGTGCCAGCAGCCAAGATCGAGCGGGGGGATACAATGAGCAGTTCTTC,CASSQDRAGGYNEQFF
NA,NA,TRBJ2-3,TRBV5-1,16,TGCGCCAGCAGCTTGGGGGAGATAACCGAGGCAGATACGCAGTATTTT,CASSLGEITEADTQYF
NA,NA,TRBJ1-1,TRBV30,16,TGTGCCTGGAGTCTCTATACACAGGGACCGCACACTGAAGCTTTCTTT,CAWSLYTQGPHTEAFF